This TCR beta chain was recorded in a study of OX40 agonist ivuxolimab in advanced cancers. Whole-study context: Patients received intravenous ivuxolimab every 2 weeks at 0.01 to 10 mg/kg. Recorded diagnoses for dose-escalation patients were hepatocellular carcinoma, melanoma, renal cell or head and neck cancer.

This table comes from immunoSEQ multiplex PCR, and its TCRdb copy is limited to in-frame clones, with some not included. The top ten hold 1.9% of the sample, which has about 48,000 clones, more than 85% seen once. In germline, CDR1 is LNHDA, CDR2 SQIVND (reference sequence). The CDR3 has 16 residues. The V gene lost 3 bases and the J gene lost 4 bases, with 16 bases spanning the gap. The receptor's source is an adult with an advanced solid tumor such as melanoma, head and neck, liver or kidney cancer. The rearrangement links TRBV19 to TRBJ2-1; possible D gene TRBD1, 7 bases. The sequencing used CD4+ or CD8+ T cells sorted from blood, collected in a trial of the OX40 agonist ivuxolimab. The CDR3 region has the DNA TGTGCCAGTAGTATTGGAGGGGGCGGGCTTTACAATGAGCAGTTCTTC. Amino acid sequence: CASSIGGGGLYNEQFF.